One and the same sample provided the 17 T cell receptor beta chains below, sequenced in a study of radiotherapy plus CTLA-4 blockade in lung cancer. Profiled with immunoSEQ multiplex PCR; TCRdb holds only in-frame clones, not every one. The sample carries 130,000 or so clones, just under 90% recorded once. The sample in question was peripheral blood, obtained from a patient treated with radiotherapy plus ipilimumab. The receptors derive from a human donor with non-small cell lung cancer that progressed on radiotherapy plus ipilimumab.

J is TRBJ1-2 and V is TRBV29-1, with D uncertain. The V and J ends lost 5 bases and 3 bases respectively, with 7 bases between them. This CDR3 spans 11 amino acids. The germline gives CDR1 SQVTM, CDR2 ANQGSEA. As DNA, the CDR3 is TGCAGCGTTCCCCCAGACTATGGCTACACCTTC. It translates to CSVPPDYGYTF.

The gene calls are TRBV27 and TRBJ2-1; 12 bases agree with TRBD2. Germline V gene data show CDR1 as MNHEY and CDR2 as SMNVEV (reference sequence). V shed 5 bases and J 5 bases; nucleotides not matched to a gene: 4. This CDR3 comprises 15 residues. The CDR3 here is CASSRWTSGNNEQFF. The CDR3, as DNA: TGTGCCAGCAGTCGGTGGACTAGCGGGAACAATGAGCAGTTCTTC.

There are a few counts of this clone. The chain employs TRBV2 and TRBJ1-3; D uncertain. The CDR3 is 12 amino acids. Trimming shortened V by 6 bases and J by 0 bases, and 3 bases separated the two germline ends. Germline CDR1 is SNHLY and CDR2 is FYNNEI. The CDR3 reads CASSISGNTIYF. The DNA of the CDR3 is TGTGCCAGCAGCATCTCTGGAAACACCATATATTTT.

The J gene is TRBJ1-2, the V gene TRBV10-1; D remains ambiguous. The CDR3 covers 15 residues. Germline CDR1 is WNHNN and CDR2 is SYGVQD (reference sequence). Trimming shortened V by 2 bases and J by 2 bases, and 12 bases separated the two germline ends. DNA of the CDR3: TGCGCCAGCAGTGAGATTTTGGAGGGAAACTATGGCTACACCTTC. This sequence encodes CASSEILEGNYGYTF.

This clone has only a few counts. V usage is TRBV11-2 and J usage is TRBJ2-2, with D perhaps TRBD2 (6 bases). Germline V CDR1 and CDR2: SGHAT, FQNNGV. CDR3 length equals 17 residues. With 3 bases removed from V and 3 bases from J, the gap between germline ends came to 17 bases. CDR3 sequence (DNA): TGTGCCAGCAGCTTTTTTCCGCGGGATACTGACACCGGGGAGCTGTTTTTT. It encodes CASSFFPRDTDTGELFF.

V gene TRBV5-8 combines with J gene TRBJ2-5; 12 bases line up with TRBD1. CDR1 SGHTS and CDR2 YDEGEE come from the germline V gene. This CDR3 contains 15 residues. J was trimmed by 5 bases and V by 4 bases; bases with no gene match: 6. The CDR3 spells CASSPGQGARETQYF. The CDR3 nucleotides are TGTGCCAGCAGCCCGGGACAGGGGGCTAGGGAGACCCAGTACTTC. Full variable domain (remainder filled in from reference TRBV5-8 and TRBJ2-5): EAGVTQSPTHLIKTRGQQATLRCSPISGHTSVYWYQQALGLGLQFLLWYDEGEERNRGNFPPRFSGRQFPNYSSELNVNALELEDSALYLCASSPGQGARETQYFGPGTRLLVL.

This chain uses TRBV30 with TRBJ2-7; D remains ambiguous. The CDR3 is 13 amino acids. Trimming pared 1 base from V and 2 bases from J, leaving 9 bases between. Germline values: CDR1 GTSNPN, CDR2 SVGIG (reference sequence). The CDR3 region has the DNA TGTGCCTGGAGTGCCGAGACCCCCTACGAGCAGTACTTC. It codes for CAWSAETPYEQYF.

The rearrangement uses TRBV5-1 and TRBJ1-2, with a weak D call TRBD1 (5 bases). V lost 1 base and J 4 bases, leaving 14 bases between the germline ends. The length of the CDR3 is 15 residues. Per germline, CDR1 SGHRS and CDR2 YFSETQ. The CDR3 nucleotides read TGCGCCAGCAGCTTGAGGGGCGACGGTAGCTATGGCTACACCTTC. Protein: CASSLRGDGSYGYTF.

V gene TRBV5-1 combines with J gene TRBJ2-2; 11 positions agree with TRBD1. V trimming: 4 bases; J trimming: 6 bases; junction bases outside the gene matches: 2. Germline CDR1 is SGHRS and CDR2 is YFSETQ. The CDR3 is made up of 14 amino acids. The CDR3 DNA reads TGCGCCAGCAGCGAGGGACAGGGGGCCGGGGAGCTGTTTTTT. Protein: CASSEGQGAGELFF.

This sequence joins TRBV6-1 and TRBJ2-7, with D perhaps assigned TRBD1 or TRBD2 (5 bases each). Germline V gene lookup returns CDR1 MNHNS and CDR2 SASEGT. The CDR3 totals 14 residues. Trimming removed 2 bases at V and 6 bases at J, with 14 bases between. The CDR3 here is CASSERYWDGEQYF. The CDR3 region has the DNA TGTGCCAGCAGTGAACGATATTGGGACGGCGAGCAGTACTTC.

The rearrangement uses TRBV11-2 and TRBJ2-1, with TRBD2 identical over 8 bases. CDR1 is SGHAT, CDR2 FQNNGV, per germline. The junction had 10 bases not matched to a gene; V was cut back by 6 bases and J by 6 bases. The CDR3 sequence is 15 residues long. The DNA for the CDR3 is TGTGCCAGCAGGGATACCGGGACTAGTTCCAATGAGCAGTTCTTC. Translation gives CASRDTGTSSNEQFF.

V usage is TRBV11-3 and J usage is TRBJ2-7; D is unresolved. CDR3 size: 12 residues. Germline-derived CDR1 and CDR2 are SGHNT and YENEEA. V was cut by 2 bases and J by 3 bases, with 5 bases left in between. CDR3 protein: CASSLRIYEQYF. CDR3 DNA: TGTGCCAGCAGCTTACGGATCTACGAGCAGTACTTC.

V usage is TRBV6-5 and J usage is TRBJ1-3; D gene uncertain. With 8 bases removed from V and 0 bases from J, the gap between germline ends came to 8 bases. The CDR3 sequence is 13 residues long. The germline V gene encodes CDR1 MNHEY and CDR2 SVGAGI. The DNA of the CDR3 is TGTGCCAGCGCAGCAAACTCTGGAAACACCATATATTTT. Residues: CASAANSGNTIYF.

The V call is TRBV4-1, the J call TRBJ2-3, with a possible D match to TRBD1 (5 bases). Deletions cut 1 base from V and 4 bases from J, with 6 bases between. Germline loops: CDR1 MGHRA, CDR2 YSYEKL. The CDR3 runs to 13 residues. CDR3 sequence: CASSQGTPDTQYF. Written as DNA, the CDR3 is TGCGCCAGCAGCCAAGGGACACCAGATACGCAGTATTTT.

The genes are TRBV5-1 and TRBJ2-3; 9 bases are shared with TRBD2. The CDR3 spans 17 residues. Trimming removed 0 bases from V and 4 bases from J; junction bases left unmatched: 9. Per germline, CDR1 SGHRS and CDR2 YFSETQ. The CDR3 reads CASSLVLAGGTADTQYF. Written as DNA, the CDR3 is TGCGCCAGCAGCTTGGTGCTGGCGGGAGGGACAGCAGATACGCAGTATTTT.

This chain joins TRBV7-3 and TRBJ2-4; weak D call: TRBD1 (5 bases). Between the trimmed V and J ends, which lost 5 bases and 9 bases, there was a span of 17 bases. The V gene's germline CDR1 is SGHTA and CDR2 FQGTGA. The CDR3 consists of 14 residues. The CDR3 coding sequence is TGTGCCAGCAGCCAGGCTGGGGCCTCGGGCATTCAGTACTTC. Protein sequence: CASSQAGASGIQYF.

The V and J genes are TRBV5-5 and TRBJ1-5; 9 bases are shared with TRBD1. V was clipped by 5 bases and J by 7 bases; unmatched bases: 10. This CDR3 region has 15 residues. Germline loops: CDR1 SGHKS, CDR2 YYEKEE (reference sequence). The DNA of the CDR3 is TGTGCCAGCAGGATGGGACAGGGATTTTACCAGCCCCAGCATTTT. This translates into CASRMGQGFYQPQHF.